This T cell receptor beta chain was captured by sequencing in a study of OX40 agonist ivuxolimab in advanced cancers. About the study: Every 2 weeks, ivuxolimab was infused into the patients intravenously at between 0.01 and 10 mg/kg. Whole-study findings and limits: Partial responders at 0.1-3.0 mg/kg showed near-lowest clonal expansion.

This CDR3 region has 16 residues. Germline V gene lookup returns CDR1 LNHNV and CDR2 YYDKDF (reference sequence). V was pared by 0 bases and J by 7 bases, with 5 bases of the junction left unmatched. Clones were sequenced by immunoSEQ multiplex PCR, and TCRdb holds only the in-frame ones, with some missing. The sample comprises approximately 50,000 clones, 88% of which are singletons, and around 14% rests with the top ten. Patients were excluded for autoimmune disease history or systemic immunosuppression. At cycle 4 day 1, cycle 7 day 1, and baseline, blood was sampled. The count of this clone is one. What it binds is not known.

The sequence was collected from an adult with an advanced solid tumor such as melanoma, head and neck, liver or kidney cancer. This chain joins TRBV15 and TRBJ1-4; TRBD1 matches at 10 bases. The sequencing used CD4+ or CD8+ T cells sorted from blood, collected in a trial of the OX40 agonist ivuxolimab. The CDR3 DNA reads TGTGCCACCAGCAGAGATAGGACAGGGGGGAGTGAAAAACTGTTTTTT. Encoded protein: CATSRDRTGGSEKLFF.